The 4 T cell receptor beta chains presented below share a single source sample, sequenced in a study of patients and donors after allogeneic stem cell transplantation. TCRdb reanalysed the RT-PCR reads using MiXCR and keeps one entry per CDR3 protein. This sample has some 230,000 distinct CDR3 sequences, with 13% to 15% found just once. The sequencing sample was made of blood, either unsorted or a sorted T cell fraction (not recorded which). The origin of the receptors is a human donor who was either an allogeneic HSCT recipient or a stem cell or donor lymphocyte infusion donor (not recorded which). It is not recorded whose cells these are; they may come from a transplant donor.

This clonotype was counted between two and nine times. The V call is TRBV12-3 or TRBV12-4, the J call TRBJ1-1; D possibly corresponds to TRBD1 (5 bases). The CDR3 sequence is 16 residues long. V shed 7 bases and J shed 6 bases, with 24 bases lying between them. The CDR3 coding sequence is TGTGCCAGCACCCTATACGGGGGGACTAAACCGGCTGAAGCTTTCTTT. Translating gives CASTLYGGTKPAEAFF.

This clonotype was counted many times. The V call is TRBV13, the J call TRBJ2-2; 15 bases agree with TRBD2. Trimming at V came to 4 bases and at J to 4 bases, leaving 13 bases not matched to a gene. Germline V gene data show CDR1 as PRHDT and CDR2 as FYEKMQ (reference sequence). The CDR3 totals 20 residues. In DNA, the CDR3 is TGTGCCAGCAGCTCCCGGACTAGCGGGAGGGCCTCCTGGGGCACCGGGGAGCTGTTTTTT. It encodes CASSSRTSGRASWGTGELFF.

This chain joins TRBV12-3 or TRBV12-4 and TRBJ1-3, with 10 positions matching TRBD1. After removal of 6 bases from V and 1 base from J, the junction contained 3 bases not matched to a gene. The CDR3 covers 15 residues. CDR3 sequence: CASRRTGGSGNTIYF. The CDR3 DNA sequence: TGTGCCAGCAGACGGACAGGGGGATCTGGAAACACCATATATTTT.

This clonotype showed up just a few times. This chain connects TRBV29-1 to TRBJ2-2, with 7 bases aligning to TRBD1. V was pared by 5 bases and J by 5 bases, with 5 bases of the junction left unmatched. The CDR3 loop spans 13 amino acids. Germline V gene lookup returns CDR1 SQVTM and CDR2 ANQGSEA. The CDR3 loop is CSVWDRQTGELFF. The CDR3 region has the DNA TGCAGCGTTTGGGACAGACAAACCGGGGAGCTGTTTTTT.